This record concerns one TCR beta chain sequence. The sample originates from a study of T cell responses to AZD1222 COVID-19 vaccine. The CDR3 sequence is 16 residues long. V gave up 5 bases and J gave up 1 base, with 17 bases separating them. Germline V gene sequence: CDR1 SGHTA, CDR2 FQGNSA. TCRdb's table, derived via immunoSEQ multiplex PCR, lists solely in-frame clones and lacks some. The sample includes about 110,000 clones, 90% of them seen just once. This material consisted of peripheral blood, taken 28 days after the second AZD1222 dose. The rearrangement uses TRBV7-2 and TRBJ1-1; a possible D gene is TRBD1 (6 bases). This receptor was obtained from an adult who received the AZD1222 COVID-19 vaccine. The CDR3 protein is CASSGGRTVRNTEAFF. The CDR3 bases are TGTGCCAGCAGCGGAGGTAGGACAGTTAGGAACACTGAAGCTTTCTTT.